These 18 T cell receptor beta chains originate from one sample sequenced in a study of shared clonotypes between healthy human individuals. Only in-frame clones appear in the TCRdb table, and some are missing; sequencing was by immunoSEQ multiplex PCR. The table includes approximately 350,000 clones, approximately 96% detected once. Source material: memory CD8+ T cells sorted from blood. Described subset: CD45RO+ cells pooled with CCR7-negative TemRA cells. The receptors here all came from a man aged 30-40 years in good health.

This sequence joins TRBV6-6 and TRBJ2-7; D gene ambiguous. The CDR3 totals 14 residues. Germline values: CDR1 MNHNY, CDR2 SVGAGI (reference sequence). V was clipped by 0 bases and J by 6 bases, with 12 bases between them. CDR3 loop: CASSYSTGLGEQYF. CDR3 DNA sequence: TGTGCCAGCAGTTACTCGACTGGTTTGGGCGAGCAGTACTTC.

The chain links TRBV4-2 to TRBJ2-3; D gene uncertain. The CDR3 loop spans 17 amino acids. Trimming pared 1 base from V and 0 bases from J, leaving 14 bases between. Germline CDR1 is LGHNA and CDR2 is YNFKEQ. The CDR3 sequence: CASSQVRGNPSTDTQYF. The CDR3 DNA reads as TGTGCCAGCAGCCAAGTCAGAGGCAACCCGAGCACAGATACGCAGTATTTT.

V usage is TRBV5-1 and J usage is TRBJ2-1, with 7 bases identical to TRBD2. The CDR3 spans 15 residues. The V segment lost 1 base and the J segment 8 bases; nucleotides outside the gene matches: 9. The germline V gene encodes CDR1 SGHRS and CDR2 YFSETQ. The CDR3 region has the DNA TGCGCCAGCAGCTTGAGGGCGGGAGCTCCATATGAGCAGTTCTTC. Translated, it gives CASSLRAGAPYEQFF.

J is TRBJ1-2 and V is TRBV4-1; the D is unclear. This CDR3 has 14 amino acids. Trimming removed 3 bases at V and 5 bases at J, with 13 bases between. Germline loops: CDR1 MGHRA, CDR2 YSYEKL. DNA for the CDR3: TGCGCCAGCAGCCAGGCTCGGGGTTCTTATGGCTACACCTTC. Its protein is CASSQARGSYGYTF.

This sequence joins TRBV7-9 and TRBJ2-6; unclear D gene. Trimming shortened V by 5 bases and J by 6 bases, and 2 bases separated the two germline ends. The CDR3 has 11 amino acids. The germline V gene has CDR1 SEHNR and CDR2 FQNEAQ (reference sequence). The chain's CDR3 is CASSAANVLTF. For the CDR3, the DNA is TGTGCCAGCAGCGCGGCCAACGTCCTGACTTTC.

CDR3 DNA sequence: TGCGCCAGCAGCTTGGAGAGTGCTGGAAACACCATATATTTT. The encoded protein is CASSLESAGNTIYF. The genes are TRBV5-1 and TRBJ1-3; no reliable D call. The germline V gene has CDR1 SGHRS and CDR2 YFSETQ. V was cut by 0 bases and J by 2 bases, with 6 bases left in between. The CDR3 consists of 14 residues.

V gene TRBV2 combines with J gene TRBJ2-7, with D tentatively TRBD2 (5 bases). Germline V lookup: CDR1 SNHLY, CDR2 FYNNEI. Between the trimmed V and J ends, which lost 4 bases and 4 bases, there was a span of 17 bases. The CDR3 covers 15 residues. The CDR3 reads CASSGIAEVRYEQYF. CDR3 nucleotides: TGTGCCAGCAGTGGTATTGCGGAGGTCAGGTACGAGCAGTACTTC. The complete variable domain, with remaining parts taken from reference TRBV2 and TRBJ2-7, reads EPEVTQTPSHQVTQMGQEVILRCVPISNHLYFYWYRQILGQKVEFLVSFYNNEISEKSEIFDDQFSVERPDGSNFTLKIRSTKLEDSAMYFCASSGIAEVRYEQYFGPGTRLTVT.

The chain combines TRBV27 with TRBJ2-7, with D unresolved. This CDR3 comprises 12 residues. Between the trimmed V and J ends, which lost 10 bases and 0 bases, there was a span of 10 bases. The V gene's germline CDR1 is MNHEY and CDR2 SMNVEV (reference sequence). CDR3 in DNA: TGTGCCACCACATCCACCTCCTACGAGCAGTACTTC. This encodes CATTSTSYEQYF.

The chain combines TRBV6-1 with TRBJ2-7, with D tentatively TRBD1 or TRBD2 (6 bases each). This CDR3 is 15 amino acids long. Per the germline V gene, CDR1 is MNHNS and CDR2 is SASEGT. V was clipped by 2 bases and J by 1 base, with 12 bases between them. CDR3 DNA: TGTGCCAGCAGTGAACGGGAAGGGGGGTCCTACGAGCAGTACTTC. Its protein product is CASSEREGGSYEQYF.

The chain joins TRBV28 to TRBJ1-5; no clear D. CDR3 length: 16 residues. The germline CDR1 and CDR2 sequences are MDHEN and SYDVKM. Trimming cost V 5 bases and J 4 bases, with 18 bases left between them. CDR3 amino acids: CASSLPRGRGNQPQHF. CDR3 DNA sequence: TGTGCCAGCAGTCTACCTCGAGGAAGAGGGAATCAGCCCCAGCATTTT.

The chain couples TRBV9 to TRBJ2-7; 9 bases align to TRBD1. This CDR3 comprises 14 residues. Germline CDR1 and CDR2: SGDLS and YYNGEE. V trimming: 2 bases; J trimming: 5 bases; junction bases outside the gene matches: 5. CDR3 sequence reads: CASSVGQGRNEQYF. The CDR3 DNA sequence: TGTGCCAGCAGCGTTGGACAGGGGAGAAACGAGCAGTACTTC.

This clone is a singleton in its sample. The sample has other DNA sequences that encode this CDR3 too. The chain links TRBV7-2 to TRBJ2-3, with D hard to call. Per the germline V gene, CDR1 is SGHTA and CDR2 is FQGNSA. The CDR3 has 12 residues. V was trimmed by 4 bases and J by 2 bases, leaving 4 bases between them. The CDR3 loop is CASSSYTDTQYF. The CDR3 DNA reads as TGTGCCAGCAGCTCCTACACAGATACGCAGTATTTT.

The V call is TRBV28, the J call TRBJ2-7; D is possibly TRBD1 or TRBD2 (6 bases each). The germline V gene has CDR1 MDHEN and CDR2 SYDVKM. The V and J ends lost 3 bases and 6 bases respectively, with 18 bases between them. CDR3 length: 15 amino acids. The CDR3 is CASSLPKGGPSEQYF. The CDR3 region has the DNA TGTGCCAGCAGTTTGCCAAAAGGGGGGCCCTCCGAGCAGTACTTC.

V gene TRBV30 combines with J gene TRBJ1-6; TRBD1 agrees at 8 bases. Trimming cost V 4 bases and J 10 bases; bases outside gene matches: 9. The germline V gene has CDR1 GTSNPN and CDR2 SVGIG (reference sequence). The CDR3 spans 14 residues. The CDR3 region has the DNA TGTGCCTGGACCTCCCGGACAGGGCAATCACCCCTCCACTTT. Translation gives CAWTSRTGQSPLHF.

The chain is built from TRBV5-1 and TRBJ2-1; TRBD2 aligns across 13 bases. Trimming at V came to 2 bases and at J to 0 bases, leaving 14 bases not matched to a gene. The CDR3 totals 21 residues. Germline-derived CDR1 and CDR2 are SGHRS and YFSETQ. CDR3 residues: CASSFSPQGTSGILSYNEQFF. DNA of the CDR3: TGCGCCAGCAGCTTCTCTCCCCAAGGGACTAGCGGGATTCTCTCCTACAATGAGCAGTTCTTC.

With respect to this clone: Other DNA sequences in this specimen translate into the identical CDR3. This chain uses TRBV5-1 with TRBJ2-7; no clear D. The CDR3 contains 11 residues. The germline V gene encodes CDR1 SGHRS and CDR2 YFSETQ. Trimming stripped 3 bases from V and 2 bases from J, with 3 bases between. This chain's CDR3 is CASSSAYEQYF. Here the CDR3 DNA reads TGCGCCAGCAGCTCGGCCTACGAGCAGTACTTC.

The chain couples TRBV28 to TRBJ2-7, with D uncertain. Trimming shortened V by 1 base and J by 0 bases, and 7 bases separated the two germline ends. This CDR3 comprises 14 residues. Germline CDR1 and CDR2: MDHEN and SYDVKM. In DNA, the CDR3 is TGTGCCAGCAGTTTATTGGGCAACTCCTACGAGCAGTACTTC. It specifies CASSLLGNSYEQYF.

V usage is TRBV10-2 and J usage is TRBJ2-1; 11 positions agree with TRBD2. CDR3 length: 16 residues. Germline loops: CDR1 WSHSY, CDR2 SAAADI. V shed 2 bases and J 5 bases; nucleotides not matched to a gene: 5. The CDR3 region is CASSEGLAGGHNEQFF. CDR3 in DNA: TGCGCCAGCAGTGAGGGGCTAGCGGGAGGACACAATGAGCAGTTCTTC.